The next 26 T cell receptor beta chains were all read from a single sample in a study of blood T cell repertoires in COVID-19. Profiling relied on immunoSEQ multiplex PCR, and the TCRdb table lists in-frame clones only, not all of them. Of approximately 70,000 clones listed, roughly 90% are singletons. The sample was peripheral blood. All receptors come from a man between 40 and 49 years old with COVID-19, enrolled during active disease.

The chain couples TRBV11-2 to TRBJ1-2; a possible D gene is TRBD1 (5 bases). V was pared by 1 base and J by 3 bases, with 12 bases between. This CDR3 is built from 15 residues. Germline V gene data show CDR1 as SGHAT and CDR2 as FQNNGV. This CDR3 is CASSLGKGRDYGYTF. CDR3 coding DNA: TGTGCCAGCAGCTTAGGAAAGGGCAGGGACTATGGCTACACCTTC. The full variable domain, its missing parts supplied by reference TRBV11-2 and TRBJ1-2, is EAGVAQSPRYKIIEKRQSVAFWCNPISGHATLYWYQQILGQGPKLLIQFQNNGVVDDSQLPKDRFSAERLKGVDSTLKIQPAKLEDSAVYLCASSLGKGRDYGYTFGSGTRLTVV.

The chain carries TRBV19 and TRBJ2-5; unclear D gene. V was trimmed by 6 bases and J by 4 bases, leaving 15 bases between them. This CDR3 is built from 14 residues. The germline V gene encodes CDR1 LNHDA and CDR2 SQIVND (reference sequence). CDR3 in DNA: TGTGCCAGTAGGCGCGGATCTCCGGGAGAGACCCAGTACTTC. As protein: CASRRGSPGETQYF.

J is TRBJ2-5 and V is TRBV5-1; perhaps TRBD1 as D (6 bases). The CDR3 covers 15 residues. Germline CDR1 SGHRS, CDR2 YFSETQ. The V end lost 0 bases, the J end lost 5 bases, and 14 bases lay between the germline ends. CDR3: CASSLGSGQGETQYF. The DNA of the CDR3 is TGCGCCAGCAGCTTGGGGTCAGGCCAGGGGGAGACCCAGTACTTC.

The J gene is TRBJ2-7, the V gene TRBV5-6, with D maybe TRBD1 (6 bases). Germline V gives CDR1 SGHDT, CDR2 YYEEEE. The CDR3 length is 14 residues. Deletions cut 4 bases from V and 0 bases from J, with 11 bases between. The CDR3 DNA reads TGTGCCAGCAGCCCGACAGGCTCCTCCTACGAGCAGTACTTC. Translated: CASSPTGSSYEQYF.

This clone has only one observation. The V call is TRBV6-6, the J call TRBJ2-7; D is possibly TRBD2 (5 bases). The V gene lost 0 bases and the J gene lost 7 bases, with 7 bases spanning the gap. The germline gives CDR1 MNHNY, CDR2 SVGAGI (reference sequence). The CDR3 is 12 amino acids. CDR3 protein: CASSYSRREQYF. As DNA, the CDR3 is TGTGCCAGCAGTTACTCGAGGAGGGAGCAGTACTTC.

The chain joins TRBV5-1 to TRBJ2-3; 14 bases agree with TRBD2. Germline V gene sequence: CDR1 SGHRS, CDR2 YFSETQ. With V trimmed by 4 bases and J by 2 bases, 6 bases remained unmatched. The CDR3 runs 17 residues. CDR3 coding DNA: TGCGCCAGCAGCGAAGGGACTAGCGGGGGCCCCACAGATACGCAGTATTTT. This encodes CASSEGTSGGPTDTQYF.

The CDR3 coding sequence is TGCGCCAGCAGCTCAGGGGTTGGCACAGATACGCAGTATTTT. Protein product: CASSSGVGTDTQYF. The genes are TRBV5-1 and TRBJ2-3; tentatively, D is TRBD1 (6 bases). The germline V gene has CDR1 SGHRS and CDR2 YFSETQ. This CDR3 has 14 amino acids. Deletions cut 3 bases from V and 1 base from J, with 9 bases between. The full variable domain, completed using reference TRBV5-1 and TRBJ2-3, is KAGVTQTPRYLIKTRGQQVTLSCSPISGHRSVSWYQQTPGQGLQFLFEYFSETQRNKGNFPGRFSGRQFSNSRSEMNVSTLELGDSALYLCASSSGVGTDTQYFGPGTRLTVL.

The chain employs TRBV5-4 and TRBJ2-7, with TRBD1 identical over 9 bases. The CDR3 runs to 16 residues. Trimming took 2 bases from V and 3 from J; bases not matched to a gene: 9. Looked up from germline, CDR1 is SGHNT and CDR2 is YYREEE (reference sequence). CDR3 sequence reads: CASSFPGQGQIYEQYF. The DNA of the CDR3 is TGTGCCAGCAGCTTCCCCGGACAGGGGCAAATCTACGAGCAGTACTTC.

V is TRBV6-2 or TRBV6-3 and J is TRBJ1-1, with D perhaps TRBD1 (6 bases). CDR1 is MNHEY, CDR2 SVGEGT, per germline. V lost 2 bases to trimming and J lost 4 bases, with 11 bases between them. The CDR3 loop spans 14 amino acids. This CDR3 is CASSYGQPLTEAFF. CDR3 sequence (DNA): TGTGCCAGCAGTTACGGACAGCCGCTCACTGAAGCTTTCTTT.

The CDR3 nucleotides read TGTGCCAGCAGCCCGACAGGCTATAATTCACCCCTCCACTTT. It codes for CASSPTGYNSPLHF. The rearrangement uses TRBV3-1 (or the pseudogene TRBV3-2) and TRBJ1-6; D perhaps matches TRBD1 (6 bases). Trimming removed 4 bases at V and 3 bases at J, with 7 bases between. Per the germline V gene, CDR1 is LGHDT and CDR2 is YNNKEL (reference sequence). The CDR3 has 14 amino acids.

The chain's CDR3 is CASGIQRGPTDTQYF. The CDR3 bases are TGCGCCAGCGGAATACAGCGGGGGCCTACAGATACGCAGTATTTT. V is TRBV5-1 and J is TRBJ2-3; 8 nucleotides agree with TRBD2. The CDR3 spans 15 residues. V shed 7 bases and J 3 bases; nucleotides not matched to a gene: 10. Per the germline V gene, CDR1 is SGHRS and CDR2 is YFSETQ.

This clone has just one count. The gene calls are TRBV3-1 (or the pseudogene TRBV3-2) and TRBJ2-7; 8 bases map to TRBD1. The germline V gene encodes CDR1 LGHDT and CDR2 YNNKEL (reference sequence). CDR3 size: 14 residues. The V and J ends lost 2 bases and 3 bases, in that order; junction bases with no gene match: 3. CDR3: CASSQPGQDYEQYF. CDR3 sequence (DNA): TGTGCCAGCAGCCAACCGGGACAGGACTACGAGCAGTACTTC.

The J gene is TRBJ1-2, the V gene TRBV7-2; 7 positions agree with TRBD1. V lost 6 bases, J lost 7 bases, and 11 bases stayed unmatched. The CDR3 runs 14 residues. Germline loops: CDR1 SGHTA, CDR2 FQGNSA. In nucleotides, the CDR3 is TGTGCCAGCAGTCTAAGCCGGGACAGTGCTGGCTACACCTTC. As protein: CASSLSRDSAGYTF.

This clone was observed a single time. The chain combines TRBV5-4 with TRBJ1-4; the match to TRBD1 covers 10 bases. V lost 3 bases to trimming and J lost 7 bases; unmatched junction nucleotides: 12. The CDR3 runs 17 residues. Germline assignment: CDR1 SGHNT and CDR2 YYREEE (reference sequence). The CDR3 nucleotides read TGTGCCAGCAGCTCGAAAAACGCCGGGACAGGGGTTGAAAAACTGTTTTTT. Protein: CASSSKNAGTGVEKLFF.

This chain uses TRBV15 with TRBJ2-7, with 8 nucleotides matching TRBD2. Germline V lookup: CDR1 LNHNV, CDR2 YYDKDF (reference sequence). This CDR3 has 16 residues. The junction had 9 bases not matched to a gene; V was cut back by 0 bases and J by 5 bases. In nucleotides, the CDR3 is TGTGCCACCAGCAGAGATAATCCGGGACTAGGGGACGAGCAGTACTTC. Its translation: CATSRDNPGLGDEQYF.

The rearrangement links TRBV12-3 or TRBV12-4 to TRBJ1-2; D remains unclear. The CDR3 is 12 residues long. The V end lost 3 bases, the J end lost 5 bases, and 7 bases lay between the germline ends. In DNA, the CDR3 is TGTGCCAGCAGTTTTGGAGAATATGGCTACACCTTC. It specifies CASSFGEYGYTF.

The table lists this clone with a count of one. This chain's CDR3 is CASSNSRANTEAFF. The CDR3 nucleotides are TGTGCCAGCAGCAATAGCAGGGCTAACACTGAAGCTTTCTTT. V and J are TRBV21-1 and TRBJ1-1; TRBD1 is the table's D call and was not checked against the DNA. TRBV21-1 is given as a pseudogene. The length of the CDR3 is 14 residues.

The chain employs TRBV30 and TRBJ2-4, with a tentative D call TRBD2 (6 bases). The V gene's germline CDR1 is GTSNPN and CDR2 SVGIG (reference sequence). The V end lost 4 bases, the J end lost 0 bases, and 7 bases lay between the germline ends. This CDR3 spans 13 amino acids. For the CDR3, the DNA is TGTGCCTGGACTAGCGCAGCCAAAAACATTCAGTACTTC. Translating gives CAWTSAAKNIQYF. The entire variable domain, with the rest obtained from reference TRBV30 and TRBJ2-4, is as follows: SQTIHQWPATLVQPVGSPLSLECTVEGTSNPNLYWYRQAAGRGLQLLFYSVGIGQISSEVPQNLSASRPQDRQFILSSKKLLLSDSGFYLCAWTSAAKNIQYFGAGTRLSVL.

CDR3 amino acids: CASSPTRFTVGTEAFF. Written as DNA, the CDR3 is TGTGCCAGTAGTCCGACCAGGTTTACGGTAGGCACTGAAGCTTTCTTT. The V call is TRBV19, the J call TRBJ1-1, with D unclear. The ends were cut back, 5 bases at V and 4 bases at J, with 20 bases in the middle. Germline assignment: CDR1 LNHDA and CDR2 SQIVND (reference sequence). CDR3 length: 16 residues. Using reference TRBV19 and TRBJ1-1 for the parts outside the CDR3, the full variable domain is DGGITQSPKYLFRKEGQNVTLSCEQNLNHDAMYWYRQDPGQGLRLIYYSQIVNDFQKGDIAEGYSVSREKKESFPLTVTSAQKNPTAFYLCASSPTRFTVGTEAFFGQGTRLTVV.

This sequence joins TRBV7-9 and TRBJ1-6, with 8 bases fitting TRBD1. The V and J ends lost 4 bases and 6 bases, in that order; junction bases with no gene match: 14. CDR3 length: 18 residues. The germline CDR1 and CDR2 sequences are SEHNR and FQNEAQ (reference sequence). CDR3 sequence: CASSWAPGGQGTNSPLHF. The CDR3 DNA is TGTGCCAGCAGCTGGGCCCCAGGTGGACAGGGTACTAATTCACCCCTCCACTTT.

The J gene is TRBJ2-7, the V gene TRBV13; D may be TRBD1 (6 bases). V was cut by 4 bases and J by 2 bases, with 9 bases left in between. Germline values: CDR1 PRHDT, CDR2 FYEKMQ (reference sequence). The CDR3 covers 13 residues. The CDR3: CASSSRGTYEQYF. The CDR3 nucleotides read TGTGCCAGCAGCTCCAGGGGAACCTACGAGCAGTACTTC.

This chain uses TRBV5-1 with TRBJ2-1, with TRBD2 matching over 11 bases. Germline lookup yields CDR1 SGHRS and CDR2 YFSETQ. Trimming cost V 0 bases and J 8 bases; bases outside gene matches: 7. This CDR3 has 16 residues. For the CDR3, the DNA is TGCGCCAGCAGCTTGGTTGATAGCGGGGGGGCCTATGAGCAGTTCTTC. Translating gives CASSLVDSGGAYEQFF.

The CDR3 coding sequence is TGTGCCAGCAGTTTTGGAGCAGATACGCAGTATTTT. This sequence encodes CASSFGADTQYF. The chain joins TRBV12-3 or TRBV12-4 to TRBJ2-3, with unresolved D. V lost 3 bases and J 4 bases, leaving 5 bases between the germline ends. CDR3 size: 12 residues.

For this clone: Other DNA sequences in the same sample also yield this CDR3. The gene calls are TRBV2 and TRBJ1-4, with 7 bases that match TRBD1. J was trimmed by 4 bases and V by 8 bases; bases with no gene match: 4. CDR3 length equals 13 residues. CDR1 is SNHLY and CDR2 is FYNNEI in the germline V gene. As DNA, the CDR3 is TGTGCCAGCTTAGGGACAGATAATGAAAAACTGTTTTTT. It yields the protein CASLGTDNEKLFF.

Written as DNA, the CDR3 is TGTGCCAGCAGCTTAGTAGGGACAGGGCCCGGAGAGCAGTTCTTC. This sequence encodes CASSLVGTGPGEQFF. The chain links TRBV7-2 to TRBJ2-1; 9 nucleotides align to TRBD1. Trimming cost V 1 base and J 10 bases; bases outside gene matches: 8. Germline lookup yields CDR1 SGHTA and CDR2 FQGNSA. The CDR3 loop spans 15 amino acids.

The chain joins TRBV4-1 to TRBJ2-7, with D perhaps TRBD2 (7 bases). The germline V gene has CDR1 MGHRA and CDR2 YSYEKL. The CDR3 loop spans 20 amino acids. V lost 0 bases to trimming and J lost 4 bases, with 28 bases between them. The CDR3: CASSQDYDGRSAGASYEQYF. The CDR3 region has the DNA TGCGCCAGCAGCCAAGATTACGATGGACGATCGGCGGGGGCTTCGTACGAGCAGTACTTC.